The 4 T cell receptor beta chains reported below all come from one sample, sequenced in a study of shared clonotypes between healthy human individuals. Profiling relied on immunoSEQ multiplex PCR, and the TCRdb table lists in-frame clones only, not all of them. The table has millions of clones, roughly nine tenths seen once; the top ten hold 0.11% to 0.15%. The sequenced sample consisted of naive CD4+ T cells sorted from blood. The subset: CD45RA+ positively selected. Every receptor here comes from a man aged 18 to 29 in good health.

The CDR3 loop reads CASRPGLGSTGELFF. CDR3 nucleotide sequence: TGTGCCAGCAGACCGGGACTAGGGTCCACCGGGGAGCTGTTTTTT. The chain carries TRBV27 and TRBJ2-2, with 8 positions matching TRBD2. The trim removed 6 bases at V and 4 bases at J, leaving 7 bases unmatched. The CDR3 runs 15 residues. CDR1 is MNHEY, CDR2 SMNVEV, per germline (reference sequence).

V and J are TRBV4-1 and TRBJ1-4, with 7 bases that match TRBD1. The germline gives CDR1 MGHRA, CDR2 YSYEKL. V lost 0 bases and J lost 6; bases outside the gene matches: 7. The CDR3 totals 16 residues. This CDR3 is CASSQDRTGGDEKLFF. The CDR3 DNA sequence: TGCGCCAGCAGCCAAGATAGGACAGGAGGCGATGAAAAACTGTTTTTT.

The CDR3 protein is CASGGTSGRNEQFF. CDR3 in DNA: TGTGCTAGTGGTGGGACTAGCGGGAGGAATGAGCAGTTCTTC. The rearrangement uses TRBV12-5 and TRBJ2-1; 15 bases align to TRBD2. This CDR3 has 14 amino acids. The J segment lost 7 bases and the V segment lost 5 bases, leaving 0 bases of the junction unmatched. The germline V gene encodes CDR1 LGHNT and CDR2 FRNRAP.

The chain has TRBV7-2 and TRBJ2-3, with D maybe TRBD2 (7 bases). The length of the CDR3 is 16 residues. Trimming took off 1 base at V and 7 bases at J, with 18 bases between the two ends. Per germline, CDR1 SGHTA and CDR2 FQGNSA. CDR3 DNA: TGTGCCAGCAGCTTAGACGGGGGGCTAGCGGCCCATACGCAGTATTTT. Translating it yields CASSLDGGLAAHTQYF.